The present TCR beta chain was sequenced within a study of cytomegalovirus exposure and HLA in healthy donors. Overall study context: There were some 400 genotyped donors. Of these, about 81% fell in the genetic ancestry cluster associated with self-reported Caucasian donors.

Study outcomes and limitations: Several of the most significant clusters were apparently associated with common viral pathogens in a later analysis.

PCR involved 60 Vbeta and 13 Jbeta primers. Profiled with immunoSEQ multiplex PCR; TCRdb holds only in-frame clones, not every one. This sample has roughly 190,000 clones, with 75% to 80% found just once. The sample holds a few counts of this clone. Its cognate antigen is unknown. This CDR3 contains 15 residues. Per the germline V gene, CDR1 is SGDLS and CDR2 is YYNGEE. V was clipped by 4 bases and J by 3 bases, with 13 bases between them. The specimen sequenced was PBMCs. The chain carries TRBV9 and TRBJ1-4; D is possibly TRBD1 (6 bases). The receptor was isolated from a woman aged 25 to 39 in good health and CMV-seropositive. The CDR3 loop reads CASSLTGSPNEKLFF. CDR3 DNA sequence: TGTGCCAGCAGCCTAACAGGGTCCCCTAATGAAAAACTGTTTTTT.